A single sample is the source of the 28 T cell receptor beta chains below, sequenced in a study of CD8 T cells in ankylosing spondylitis. In TCRdb, the 5' RACE reads were re-called with MiXCR into one record per CDR3 protein. In the table there are 300,000 to 350,000 distinct CDR3 sequences, more than 20% of which are singletons. The specimen sequenced was blood, either unsorted or a sorted T cell fraction (not recorded which). The receptors were gathered from a female donor with ankylosing spondylitis or in good health (not recorded which).

V gene TRBV19 combines with J gene TRBJ2-2, with D possibly matching TRBD2 (6 bases). Germline V gene data show CDR1 as LNHDA and CDR2 as SQIVND (reference sequence). The CDR3 runs 14 residues. V shed 5 bases and J shed 4 bases, with 11 bases lying between them. The CDR3 coding sequence is TGTGCCAGTAGTCGGGCGGGATCCACCGGGGAGCTGTTTTTT. Its protein is CASSRAGSTGELFF.

The sample holds a few counts of this clonotype. The chain combines TRBV20-1 with TRBJ2-3; 10 positions agree with TRBD1. CDR1 and CDR2 from the germline V gene are DFQATT and SNEGSKA (reference sequence). CDR3 length: 13 residues. V trimming: 7 bases; J trimming: 3 bases; junction bases outside the gene matches: 4. In nucleotides, the CDR3 is TGCAGTGGAGCGGGACAGGGGACAGATACGCAGTATTTT. Its protein product is CSGAGQGTDTQYF.

This chain connects TRBV6-4 to TRBJ1-5; D gene ambiguous. Trimming left V 4 bases short and J 6 bases short, with 10 bases between. The CDR3 consists of 13 residues. Germline V lookup: CDR1 MRHNA, CDR2 SNTAGT. The CDR3 nucleotides read TGTGCCAGCAGTGGCGAGGAGGGTCAGCCCCAGCATTTT. The encoded protein is CASSGEEGQPQHF.

The V gene is TRBV12-3 or TRBV12-4, the J gene TRBJ2-1; TRBD1 matches 9 bases. There are 17 residues in the CDR3. J was trimmed by 4 bases and V by 2 bases; bases with no gene match: 9. CDR3 nucleotide sequence: TGTGCCAGCAGTTTAAATATTCCACAGGGGGCATACAATGAGCAGTTCTTC. As protein: CASSLNIPQGAYNEQFF.

This clonotype has at least ten counts. The chain links TRBV29-1 to TRBJ2-4, with D uncertain. V shed 3 bases and J shed 6 bases, with 6 bases lying between them. The CDR3 length is 11 residues. Germline values: CDR1 SQVTM, CDR2 ANQGSEA. CDR3 DNA sequence: TGCAGCGTTGAGACCGTAAACATTCAGTACTTC. Translated, it gives CSVETVNIQYF.

This clonotype was detected ten times or more. The germline gene is not matched at one end of the junction; a read error may be the cause. The V and J genes are TRBV6-6 and TRBJ2-1; D is perhaps TRBD2 (6 bases). The CDR3 loop spans 11 amino acids. CDR1 and CDR2 from the germline V gene are MNHNY and SVGAGI (reference sequence). Here the CDR3 reads CASSSRDLMVF. The CDR3 bases are TGTGCCAGCAGTTCCCGGGACTTAATGGTCTTC.

This rearrangement joins TRBV3-1 to TRBJ2-1; a weak D match, TRBD2 (5 bases). Germline V CDR1 and CDR2: LGHDT, YNNKEL (reference sequence). Trimming cost V 0 bases and J 2 bases, with 8 bases left between them. The CDR3 spans 15 residues. The CDR3 nucleotides read TGTGCCAGCAGCCAAGATAGACTACCCTACAATGAGCAGTTCTTC. It codes for CASSQDRLPYNEQFF.

This clonotype was recorded many times. The V call is TRBV5-1, the J call TRBJ2-7; TRBD2 agrees at 8 bases. The CDR3 runs to 13 residues. CDR1 and CDR2 from the germline V gene are SGHRS and YFSETQ. Trimming cost V 5 bases and J 2 bases; bases outside gene matches: 3. CDR3 nucleotide sequence: TGCGCCAGCAGACGGGAGGGGACCTACGAGCAGTACTTC. Translated, it gives CASRREGTYEQYF.

This clonotype was observed a few times. The chain combines TRBV7-6 with TRBJ2-3, with 11 bases matching TRBD2. CDR1 is SGHVS and CDR2 is FNYEAQ in the germline V gene. The J segment lost 2 bases and the V segment lost 3 bases, leaving 4 bases of the junction unmatched. CDR3 length: 16 residues. The CDR3 reads CASSFTTSGITDTQYF. CDR3 in DNA: TGTGCCAGCAGCTTTACGACTAGCGGGATCACAGATACGCAGTATTTT.

This sequence joins TRBV20-1 and TRBJ2-7, with 11 positions matching TRBD2. V dropped 3 bases and J dropped 1; count of bases not matched to a gene: 8. This CDR3 has 16 amino acids. Germline CDR1 and CDR2: DFQATT and SNEGSKA (reference sequence). CDR3 sequence (DNA): TGCAGTGCTAGTGGCCTAGCGGGAGGTTTGTCCTACGAGCAGTACTTC. Encoded protein: CSASGLAGGLSYEQYF.

CDR3 DNA: TGCGCCAGCAGCTTCCGACAGGGGGCAGGGGATACGCAGTATTTT. Protein product: CASSFRQGAGDTQYF. The chain is built from TRBV5-1 and TRBJ2-3, with 10 nucleotides matching TRBD1. The CDR3 sequence is 15 residues long. From germline, CDR1 is SGHRS and CDR2 YFSETQ. V shed 2 bases and J 6 bases; nucleotides not matched to a gene: 6.

This clonotype was observed a handful of times. The V gene is TRBV20-1, the J gene TRBJ2-7, with no clear D. The CDR3 has 13 amino acids. Trimming took off 5 bases at V and 2 bases at J, with 13 bases between the two ends. The germline CDR1 and CDR2 sequences are DFQATT and SNEGSKA (reference sequence). In DNA, the CDR3 is TGCAGTGCTTCCTTTGGCGGCACCTACGAGCAGTACTTC. Translating gives CSASFGGTYEQYF.

The table lists this clonotype with a few counts. The chain employs TRBV2 and TRBJ2-5; the D is unclear. The germline V and J ends were trimmed by 4 bases and 5 bases, with 8 bases remaining between them. The length of the CDR3 is 12 residues. Germline values: CDR1 SNHLY, CDR2 FYNNEI. The CDR3 region has the DNA TGTGCCAGCAGTGTGGGATGGGAGACCCAGTACTTC. This codes for CASSVGWETQYF.

This clonotype showed up just a few times. This chain connects TRBV29-1 to TRBJ1-1, with a tentative D call TRBD1 (6 bases). Trimming shortened V by 6 bases and J by 0 bases, and 11 bases separated the two germline ends. CDR3 length: 13 residues. Germline lookup yields CDR1 SQVTM and CDR2 ANQGSEA. DNA of the CDR3: TGCAGCGTAAGACAGGCCCTGAACACTGAAGCTTTCTTT. Its protein product is CSVRQALNTEAFF.

This clonotype was found a few times. This chain uses TRBV4-3 with TRBJ2-3, with 14 bases aligning to TRBD2. From germline, CDR1 is LGHNA and CDR2 YSLEER. The length of the CDR3 is 18 residues. V gave up 1 base and J gave up 2 bases; unmatched junction bases: 5. CDR3 residues: CASSQGRTSGRNTDTQYF. DNA of the CDR3: TGCGCCAGCAGCCAAGGCCGGACTAGCGGGAGGAACACAGATACGCAGTATTTT.

This clonotype was seen a single time. This rearrangement joins TRBV5-1 to TRBJ2-1; D call uncertain. Per germline, CDR1 SGHRS and CDR2 YFSETQ. V lost 3 bases, J lost 8 bases, and 9 bases lay in between. The CDR3 runs 12 residues. This chain's CDR3 is CASSSTLDEQFF. Written as DNA, the CDR3 is TGCGCCAGCAGCTCGACCCTCGATGAGCAGTTCTTC.

This clonotype appeared a few times. This rearrangement joins TRBV28 to TRBJ2-5, with 8 bases aligning to TRBD2. This CDR3 has 15 amino acids. V dropped 5 bases and J dropped 6; count of bases not matched to a gene: 11. Looked up from germline, CDR1 is MDHEN and CDR2 is SYDVKM. The CDR3 coding sequence is TGTGCCAGCAGTCCAGCTCCCCGGGGGGGGAAGACCCAGTACTTC. This encodes CASSPAPRGGKTQYF. The full variable domain, rest sourced from reference TRBV28 and TRBJ2-5, is DVKVTQSSRYLVKRTGEKVFLECVQDMDHENMFWYRQDPGLGLRLIYFSYDVKMKEKGDIPEGYSVSREKKERFSLILESASTNQTSMYLCASSPAPRGGKTQYFGPGTRLLVL.

This clonotype was seen a handful of times. The J gene is TRBJ1-4, the V gene TRBV7-6; no firm D call. Germline CDR1 reads SGHVS; CDR2 reads FNYEAQ. V lost 5 bases and J lost 0, with 13 bases in between. The CDR3 has 16 amino acids. The CDR3 DNA follows: TGTGCCAGCAGCCGTCGGTACAGATCAACTAATGAAAAACTGTTTTTT. It codes for CASSRRYRSTNEKLFF.

This clonotype was observed a handful of times. The CDR3 here is CSARAGTLDEQYF. CDR3 sequence (DNA): TGCAGTGCCCGCGCCGGGACTCTAGACGAGCAGTACTTC. The gene calls are TRBV20-1 and TRBJ2-7; TRBD2 is a possible D gene (6 bases). Germline CDR1 and CDR2: DFQATT and SNEGSKA (reference sequence). The germline V and J ends were trimmed by 6 bases and 5 bases, with 17 bases remaining between them. This CDR3 is 13 amino acids long.

The chain recombines TRBV4-3 with TRBJ2-1, with D possibly being TRBD2 (5 bases). The CDR3 totals 13 residues. Per germline, CDR1 LGHNA and CDR2 YSLEER. The ends were cut back, 2 bases at V and 13 bases at J, with 15 bases in the middle. For the CDR3, the DNA is TGCGCCAGCAGCCAACTCTCGGGATCGAACCAGTTCTTC. Translating gives CASSQLSGSNQFF.

This clonotype has just a few counts. The chain employs TRBV7-8 and TRBJ2-1, with 8 bases matching TRBD2. The CDR3 extends over 17 amino acids. The V gene's germline CDR1 is SGHVS and CDR2 FQNEAQ. J lost 7 bases, V lost 5 bases, and 16 bases had no gene match. The CDR3 reads CASSPTRTSGNFNEQFF. As DNA, the CDR3 is TGTGCCAGCAGCCCCACCCGAACTAGCGGAAATTTTAATGAGCAGTTCTTC.

Only a few counts were recorded for this clonotype. The chain combines TRBV7-2 with TRBJ1-4, with D maybe TRBD1 (5 bases). Germline loops: CDR1 SGHTA, CDR2 FQGNSA. This CDR3 spans 14 amino acids. Trimming took off 1 base at V and 10 bases at J, with 13 bases between the two ends. The CDR3 DNA is TGTGCCAGCAGCTTAGGGGACGGGAGGGCAAAACTGTTTTTT. Its protein is CASSLGDGRAKLFF.

The chain joins TRBV10-3 to TRBJ2-2; 12 bases line up with TRBD2. The germline gives CDR1 ENHRY, CDR2 SYGVKD. The CDR3 length is 15 residues. With V trimmed by 5 bases and J by 7 bases, 5 bases remained unmatched. The CDR3 DNA reads TGTGCCATCAGTCCGGGACTAGCGGGCCTCGGGGAGCTGTTTTTT. Protein: CAISPGLAGLGELFF.

This clonotype appeared a few times. The chain links TRBV24-1 to TRBJ2-7; D unclear. The CDR3 has 13 amino acids. Trimming stripped 3 bases from V and 2 bases from J, with 7 bases between. The germline gives CDR1 KGHDR, CDR2 SFDVKD. The CDR3 coding sequence is TGTGCCACCAGTGATAGAATCCCCTACGAGCAGTACTTC. Residues: CATSDRIPYEQYF.

The chain joins TRBV9 to TRBJ2-3; D remains unclear. The CDR3 length is 15 residues. Trimming stripped 5 bases from V and 2 bases from J, with 15 bases between. Per the germline V gene, CDR1 is SGDLS and CDR2 is YYNGEE. The CDR3 spells CASRRSPNPTDTQYF. The CDR3 DNA is TGTGCCAGCAGACGGTCCCCCAACCCCACAGATACGCAGTATTTT.

This clonotype was detected only a few times. The chain carries TRBV20-1 and TRBJ1-1; D gene uncertain. The CDR3 runs to 15 residues. The germline CDR1 and CDR2 sequences are DFQATT and SNEGSKA (reference sequence). Trimming pared 0 bases from V and 2 bases from J, leaving 13 bases between. CDR3 coding DNA: TGCAGTGCTAGAGATCCGGCTCGGGCAAACACTGAAGCTTTCTTT. Translation gives CSARDPARANTEAFF.

The chain links TRBV7-2 to TRBJ2-5; no firm D call. Germline V gene lookup returns CDR1 SGHTA and CDR2 FQGNSA. The CDR3 loop spans 14 amino acids. Trimming shortened V by 2 bases and J by 0 bases, and 7 bases separated the two germline ends. The CDR3, as DNA: TGTGCCAGCAGCTTATTGGCCAACCAAGAGACCCAGTACTTC. As protein: CASSLLANQETQYF.

This clonotype was detected a few times. The J gene is TRBJ2-5, the V gene TRBV14, with D hard to call. From germline, CDR1 is SGHDN and CDR2 FVKESK. Trimming removed 1 base from V and 6 bases from J, with 12 bases in between. The CDR3 is 14 amino acids. CDR3 sequence: CASSQVGSRKTQYF. CDR3 in DNA: TGTGCCAGCAGCCAAGTAGGTAGCAGGAAGACCCAGTACTTC.